This entry describes one T cell receptor (beta chain). Its antigen is unknown. Treatment described: over 15 received Ad26.COV2.S at low or high dose, single or two shots; a few received placebo; per-sample allocation not given. Sampling occurred on day 63 after the first vaccine or placebo injection. The data were obtained in a study of Ad26.COV2.S vaccination and SARS-CoV-2 variants. Study results and caveats: People given the vaccine had a wider spike-specific TCR breadth than placebo recipients did.

Assay used: immunoSEQ multiplex PCR; TCRdb lists only in-frame clones, some missing. The data show more than 300,000 clones, about 86% seen once. This CDR3 has 14 residues. Germline CDR1 is SGDLS and CDR2 is YYNGEE. V lost 3 bases to trimming and J lost 4 bases, with 11 bases between them. This TCR was recovered from a person aged 18-60 years who received the Ad26.COV2.S COVID-19 vaccine or a placebo. The material sequenced was peripheral blood, taken in a trial of Ad26.COV2.S vaccine versus placebo. The chain uses TRBV9 and TRBJ1-3; possible D gene TRBD1, 5 bases. CDR3 sequence (DNA): TGTGCCAGCAGCGACGGGGCGGCCGGAAACACCATATATTTT. Encoded protein: CASSDGAAGNTIYF.